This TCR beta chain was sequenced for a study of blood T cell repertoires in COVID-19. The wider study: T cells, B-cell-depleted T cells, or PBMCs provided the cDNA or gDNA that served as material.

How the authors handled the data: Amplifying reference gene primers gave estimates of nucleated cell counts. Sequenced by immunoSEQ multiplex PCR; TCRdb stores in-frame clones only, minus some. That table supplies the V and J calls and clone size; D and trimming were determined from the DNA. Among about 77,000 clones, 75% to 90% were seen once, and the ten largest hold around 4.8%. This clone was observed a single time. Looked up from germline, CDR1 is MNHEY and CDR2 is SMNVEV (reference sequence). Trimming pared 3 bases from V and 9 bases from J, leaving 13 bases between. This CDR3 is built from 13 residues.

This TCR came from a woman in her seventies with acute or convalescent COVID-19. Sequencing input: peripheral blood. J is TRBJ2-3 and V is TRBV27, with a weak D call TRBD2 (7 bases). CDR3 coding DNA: TGTGCCAGCAGTTTTGGGGGGGCTGGCACGCAGTATTTT. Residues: CASSFGGAGTQYF.